The 6 T cell receptor beta chains listed next were all sequenced from one sample in a study of a mutant IDH1 vaccine in newly diagnosed glioma. Data came from immunoSEQ multiplex PCR; TCRdb stores just in-frame clones and leaves some out. This table has 85,000 to 100,000 clones, over 75% appearing once. The time point is: baseline, week 1 (first vaccination visit). Treatment defined: pre-vaccination baseline after standard-of-care therapy. Source: PBMCs, taken from a glioma patient treated with radiotherapy, temozolomide or both. These receptors all stem from a man in his forties with glioma.

The table lists this clone with a few counts. V and J are TRBV15 and TRBJ1-2, with a weak D call TRBD1 (5 bases). Trimming cost V 0 bases and J 8 bases, with 13 bases left between them. This CDR3 has 14 residues. Germline lookup yields CDR1 LNHNV and CDR2 YYDKDF (reference sequence). The CDR3 region is CATSRDLQVRGYTF. Written as DNA, the CDR3 is TGTGCCACCAGCAGAGATCTACAGGTTCGGGGCTACACCTTC.

This clone was detected once. V gene TRBV6-5 combines with J gene TRBJ1-2, with 9 bases lining up with TRBD1. Trimming took 2 bases from V and 8 from J; bases not matched to a gene: 6. This CDR3 comprises 14 residues. Per the germline V gene, CDR1 is MNHEY and CDR2 is SVGAGI. The CDR3 DNA is TGTGCCAGCAGTTACACAGGGGGCGCGGGGGGCTACACCTTC. Its protein product is CASSYTGGAGGYTF.

This clone appeared a single time. The genes are TRBV14 and TRBJ2-7; weak D call: TRBD2 (5 bases). The CDR3 is 12 residues long. V was shortened by 0 bases and J by 9 bases, with 9 bases between the two germline ends. Germline CDR1 is SGHDN and CDR2 is FVKESK. CDR3 nucleotide sequence: TGTGCCAGCAGCCAAGAATCGGGGTCGCAGTACTTC. Residues: CASSQESGSQYF.

The chain uses TRBV28 and TRBJ1-1; D ambiguous. The germline gives CDR1 MDHEN, CDR2 SYDVKM. This CDR3 has 12 residues. V gave up 6 bases and J gave up 0 bases, with 5 bases separating them. The CDR3 DNA reads TGTGCCAGCAGCCAAGTGAACACTGAAGCTTTCTTT. It specifies CASSQVNTEAFF.

The J gene is TRBJ1-1, the V gene TRBV5-1; D uncertain. CDR3 size: 14 residues. V was pared by 1 base and J by 0 bases, with 7 bases between. Germline V gene sequence: CDR1 SGHRS, CDR2 YFSETQ. CDR3 nucleotide sequence: TGCGCCAGCAGCTTGTCGCCCCTGAACACTGAAGCTTTCTTT. It specifies CASSLSPLNTEAFF.

This chain connects TRBV30 to TRBJ2-1, with 10 bases that match TRBD2. The germline gives CDR1 GTSNPN, CDR2 SVGIG (reference sequence). The CDR3 runs 18 residues. Trimming took 7 bases from V and 0 from J; bases not matched to a gene: 15. In DNA form, the CDR3 reads TGTGCCTTGCTTGGAAGGGTTAGCGGGAGGACCTCCTACAATGAGCAGTTCTTC. It codes for CALLGRVSGRTSYNEQFF.